Shown below are 14 T cell receptor beta chains from a single sample sequenced in a study of T cell responses to AZD1222 COVID-19 vaccine. The assay was immunoSEQ multiplex PCR, and TCRdb's table has in-frame clones only and misses some. The sample records over 20,000 clones, around 90% being singletons. The sequences come from peripheral blood, collected 28 days after the second AZD1222 dose. Source of these receptors: an adult who received the AZD1222 COVID-19 vaccine.

With regard to this clone: Since a much larger clone is just one base distant, this may be a read error. The chain links TRBV12-3 or TRBV12-4 to TRBJ1-3; D gene uncertain. Trimming shortened V by 3 bases and J by 0 bases, and 3 bases separated the two germline ends. CDR3 size: 13 residues. CDR3 DNA: TGTGCCAGCAGTTTCAACTCTGGAAACACCATATATTTT. It yields the protein CASSFNSGNTIYF.

This chain joins TRBV30 and TRBJ1-2; no clear D gene. Germline V gene lookup returns CDR1 GTSNPN and CDR2 SVGIG (reference sequence). The CDR3 runs to 13 residues. Trimming left V 1 base short and J 7 bases short, with 13 bases between. The CDR3 protein is CAWSESHGFGYTF. As DNA, the CDR3 is TGTGCCTGGAGTGAGAGCCATGGTTTTGGCTACACCTTC.

In this sample, this clone turned up a few times. This sequence joins TRBV18 and TRBJ2-7; TRBD2 agrees at 15 bases. This CDR3 has 16 residues. Trimming at V came to 4 bases and at J to 3 bases, leaving 4 bases not matched to a gene. The V gene's germline CDR1 is KGHSH and CDR2 LQKENI. In DNA, the CDR3 is TGTGCCAGCTCACAGGGACTAGCGGGAGGAGGCTACGAGCAGTACTTC. The encoded protein is CASSQGLAGGGYEQYF.

The chain recombines TRBV4-3 with TRBJ2-3; unclear D gene. Germline values: CDR1 LGHNA, CDR2 YSLEER. Trimming removed 1 base at V and 4 bases at J, with 12 bases between. The CDR3 contains 15 residues. The CDR3 DNA is TGCGCCAGCAGCCAAGGTCAGTTTGGCGCAGATACGCAGTATTTT. Protein product: CASSQGQFGADTQYF.

The J gene is TRBJ1-2, the V gene TRBV7-2, with D possibly matching TRBD1 (6 bases). This CDR3 is built from 15 residues. Trimming shortened V by 3 bases and J by 8 bases, and 19 bases separated the two germline ends. Germline-derived CDR1 and CDR2 are SGHTA and FQGNSA. CDR3 nucleotides: TGTGCCAGCAGCTTGGGGGCTACTGCAAATCGGGGCTACACCTTC. Translated, it gives CASSLGATANRGYTF.

V usage is TRBV5-1 and J usage is TRBJ1-4, with D hard to call. Per germline, CDR1 SGHRS and CDR2 YFSETQ. V dropped 1 base and J dropped 1 base, with 5 bases sitting between them. The CDR3 consists of 14 residues. The CDR3 DNA is TGCGCCAGCAGCTTGATAGGAACTAATGAAAAACTGTTTTTT. As protein: CASSLIGTNEKLFF. The full variable domain, completed using reference TRBV5-1 and TRBJ1-4, is KAGVTQTPRYLIKTRGQQVTLSCSPISGHRSVSWYQQTPGQGLQFLFEYFSETQRNKGNFPGRFSGRQFSNSRSEMNVSTLELGDSALYLCASSLIGTNEKLFFGSGTQLSVL.

The chain links TRBV27 to TRBJ1-5, with D uncertain. The CDR3 sequence is 13 residues long. CDR1 and CDR2 from the germline V gene are MNHEY and SMNVEV (reference sequence). V was pared by 5 bases and J by 4 bases, with 9 bases between. In DNA, the CDR3 is TGTGCCAGCAGTCAGGCCGTGAATCAGCCCCAGCATTTT. This gives the protein CASSQAVNQPQHF.

This chain joins TRBV6-5 and TRBJ2-5, with 9 nucleotides matching TRBD2. V trimming: 7 bases; J trimming: 2 bases; junction bases outside the gene matches: 8. CDR1 and CDR2 from the germline V gene are MNHEY and SVGAGI. The CDR3 covers 15 residues. CDR3 nucleotides: TGTGCCAGCAAAGTAGCGGGGGCGAATCAAGAGACCCAGTACTTC. Translating gives CASKVAGANQETQYF.

The chain employs TRBV5-1 and TRBJ2-1, with TRBD1 matching 9 bases. The CDR3 is 15 amino acids. The ends lost 4 bases at V and 9 bases at J; junction bases unmatched: 11. Germline V CDR1 and CDR2: SGHRS, YFSETQ. The CDR3 sequence: CASSPGTGGYGEQFF. The CDR3 DNA sequence: TGCGCCAGCAGCCCTGGAACAGGGGGCTATGGTGAGCAGTTCTTC.

V usage is TRBV4-3 and J usage is TRBJ2-4; weak D call: TRBD2 (6 bases). Trimming pared 0 bases from V and 13 bases from J, leaving 16 bases between. Germline V gene lookup returns CDR1 LGHNA and CDR2 YSLEER. The CDR3 extends over 14 amino acids. CDR3 sequence: CASSQERLGDYQYF. DNA for the CDR3: TGCGCCAGCAGCCAAGAAAGACTAGGAGACTACCAGTACTTC.

CDR3 protein: CASRRSGSGETQYF. The CDR3 bases are TGTGCCAGTAGGCGTAGCGGGAGTGGTGAGACCCAGTACTTC. The rearrangement links TRBV6-5 to TRBJ2-5; 9 positions match TRBD2. V gave up 9 bases and J gave up 5 bases; unmatched junction bases: 10. This CDR3 has 14 residues. Germline V gene data show CDR1 as MNHEY and CDR2 as SVGAGI.

This CDR3 reads CASSHRDRTSTDTQYF. The CDR3 nucleotides are TGTGCCAGCAGCCACCGGGACAGGACTAGCACAGATACGCAGTATTTT. The chain combines TRBV21-1 with TRBJ2-3; the listed D gene, TRBD1, was not tested against the DNA. TRBV21-1 is labeled a pseudogene. The CDR3 is 16 amino acids.

V and J are TRBV11-2 and TRBJ2-7, with 8 positions matching TRBD1. CDR1 and CDR2 (germline): SGHAT, FQNNGV. Trimming took 5 bases from V and 5 from J; bases not matched to a gene: 5. The CDR3 has 13 amino acids. CDR3 amino acids: CASSPDRAHEQYF. CDR3 DNA sequence: TGTGCCAGCAGCCCGGACAGGGCCCACGAGCAGTACTTC.

J is TRBJ1-1 and V is TRBV19; a possible D gene is TRBD1 (5 bases). CDR1 LNHDA and CDR2 SQIVND come from the germline V gene (reference sequence). V lost 6 bases, J lost 6 bases, and 14 bases lay in between. The CDR3 spans 13 residues. This CDR3 reads CASRVMGVSEAFF. The CDR3 coding sequence is TGTGCCAGTAGGGTAATGGGGGTCTCTGAAGCTTTCTTT.